This TCR beta chain comes out of a study of beta chain features in type 1 diabetes. Study observations and caveats: Resolution of whether HLA type affects TCRB rearrangement was not achieved here. Healthy donors had naive, central memory and Treg TCRB repertoires that appeared less similar than those seen among patients. Equally in patients and controls, shorter templates might have been favored by PCR.

The authors reverse transcribed all of the isolated RNA, so sequencing captured expressed TCRB transcripts. Measured with immunoSEQ multiplex PCR; TCRdb has only the in-frame clones, and not every one. The data hold about 150,000 clones, with approximately 12% observed a single time. The germline V and J ends were trimmed by 1 base and 5 bases, with 5 bases remaining between them. This CDR3 has 11 residues. The germline V gene has CDR1 DFQATT and CDR2 SNEGSKA (reference sequence). This clone was observed a few times. Antigen: not known. Sequencing used central memory CD4+ T cells from blood. The chain uses TRBV20-1 and TRBJ2-5; D is unresolved. The receptor was isolated from a young man in good health. The CDR3 loop reads CSARVGETQYF. In DNA, the CDR3 is TGCAGTGCTAGAGTGGGGGAGACCCAGTACTTC.